This T cell receptor (beta chain) was recorded in a study of neurological immune-mediated disorders. This clonotype was counted ten times or more. Its cognate antigen is unknown. V shed 4 bases, J shed 7 bases, and the junction held 7 bases outside the gene matches. The CDR3 spans 15 residues. Germline loops: CDR1 SGHDT, CDR2 YYEEEE. Broader study findings: Expanded clones shared no CDR3 amino acid sequences across subjects, suggesting private repertoires in all groups.

Specified time point: technical triplicate 2. The sorted libraries were prepared using about a million CD4+ or CD8+ T cells that had themselves been sorted. A 10-nucleotide random UMI tagged transcripts in template-switch 5'RACE cDNA synthesis. TCRdb reprocessed the 5' RACE reads with MiXCR, giving one entry per CDR3 protein. The data show 31,000 or so distinct CDR3 sequences, with about 14% seen just once and about 5.7% held by the top ten. The source is a female donor with HTLV-1-associated myelopathy (HAM/TSP). The chain has TRBV5-6 and TRBJ2-2, with TRBD2 identical over 10 bases. The sample consisted of CD4+ T cells from blood. The CDR3 protein is CASSLLSGRGGELFF. The DNA for the CDR3 is TGTGCCAGCAGCCTACTAAGCGGGAGGGGCGGGGAGCTGTTTTTT.